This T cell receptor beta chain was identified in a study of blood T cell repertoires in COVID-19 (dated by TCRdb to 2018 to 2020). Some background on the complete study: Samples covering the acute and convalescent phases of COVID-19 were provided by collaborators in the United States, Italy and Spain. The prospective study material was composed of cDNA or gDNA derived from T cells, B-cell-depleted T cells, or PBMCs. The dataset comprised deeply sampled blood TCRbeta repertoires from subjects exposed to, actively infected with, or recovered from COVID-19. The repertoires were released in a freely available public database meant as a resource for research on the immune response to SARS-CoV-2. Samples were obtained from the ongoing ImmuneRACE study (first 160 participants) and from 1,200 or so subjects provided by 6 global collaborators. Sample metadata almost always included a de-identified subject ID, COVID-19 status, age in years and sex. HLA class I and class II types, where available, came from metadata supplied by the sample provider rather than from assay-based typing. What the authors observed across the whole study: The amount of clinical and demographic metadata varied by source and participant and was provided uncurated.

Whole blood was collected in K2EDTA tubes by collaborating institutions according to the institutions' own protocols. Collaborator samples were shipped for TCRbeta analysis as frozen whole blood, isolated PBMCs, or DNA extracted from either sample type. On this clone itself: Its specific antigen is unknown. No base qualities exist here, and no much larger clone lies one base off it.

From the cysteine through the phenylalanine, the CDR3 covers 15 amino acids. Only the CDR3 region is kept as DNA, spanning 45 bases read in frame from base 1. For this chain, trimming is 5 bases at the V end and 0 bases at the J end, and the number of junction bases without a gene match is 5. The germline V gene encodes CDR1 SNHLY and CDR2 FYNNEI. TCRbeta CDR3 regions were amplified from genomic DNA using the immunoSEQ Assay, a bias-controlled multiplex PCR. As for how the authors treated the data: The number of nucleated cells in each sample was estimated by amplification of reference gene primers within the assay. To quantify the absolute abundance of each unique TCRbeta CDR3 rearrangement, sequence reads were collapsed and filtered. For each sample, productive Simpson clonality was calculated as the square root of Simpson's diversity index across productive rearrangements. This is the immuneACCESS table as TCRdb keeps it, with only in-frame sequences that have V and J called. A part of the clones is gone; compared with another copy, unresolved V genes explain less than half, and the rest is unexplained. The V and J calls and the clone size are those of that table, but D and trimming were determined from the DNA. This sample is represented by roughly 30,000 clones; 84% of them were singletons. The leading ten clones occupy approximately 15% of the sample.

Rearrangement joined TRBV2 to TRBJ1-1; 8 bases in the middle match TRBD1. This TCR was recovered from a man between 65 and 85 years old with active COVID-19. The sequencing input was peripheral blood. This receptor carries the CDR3 CASSRGTGVNTEAFF. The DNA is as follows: TGTGCCAGCAGTCGGGGGACAGGCGTGAACACTGAAGCTTTCTTT. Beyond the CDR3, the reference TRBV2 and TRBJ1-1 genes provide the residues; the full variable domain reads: EPEVTQTPSHQVTQMGQEVILRCVPISNHLYFYWYRQILGQKVEFLVSFYNNEISEKSEIFDDQFSVERPDGSNFTLKIRSTKLEDSAMYFCASSRGTGVNTEAFFGQGTRLTVV.